This is a list of T cell receptor beta chains from one sample in a study of T-cell reconstitution after alpha-beta-depleted transplantation in children. TCRdb independently ran MiXCR on the PCR reads; one entry per CDR3 protein. The sample carries 300,000 to 400,000 distinct CDR3 sequences, around 15% recorded once. The specimen was PBMCs, mostly from graft donor cells, collected 360 days after TCRalphabeta/CD19-depleted stem cell transplant. Source of these receptors: a male patient aged 2-15 years who had a stem cell transplant for acute lymphoblastic leukemia, so the T cells may come from the graft donor. Both conserved end residues are part of each CDR3. A D gene is named only where the DNA matches it firmly. Not every row has a clone size; where given, it reads once, few, many or a size class.

.	TRBD2	TRBJ2-1	TRBV19	17	TGTGCCAGTAGTCCAAGGGGGAGGACTAGCGGCAACAATGAGCAGTTCTTC	CASSPRGRTSGNNEQFF
few	TRBD2	TRBJ2-7	TRBV3-1	17	TGTGCCAGCAGCCAAGACTCAGGGACTAGCGGTTCCTACGAGCAGTACTTC	CASSQDSGTSGSYEQYF
many	TRBD2	TRBJ2-5	TRBV3-1	16	TGTGCCAGCAGCCAATCAAGCGGGAGGGCCGGAGAGACCCAGTACTTC	CASSQSSGRAGETQYF
.	TRBD1	TRBJ2-6	TRBV4-2	18	TGTGCCAGCAGCCAAGGCCGGGACAGGGAGACTGGGGCCAACGTCCTGACTTTC	CASSQGRDRETGANVLTF
once	TRBD1	TRBJ2-1	TRBV28	17	TGTGCCAGCAGTTTACTCTCCGGGACAGGGGGCTACAATGAGCAGTTCTTC	CASSLLSGTGGYNEQFF
.	TRBD2	TRBJ2-7	TRBV7-2	15	TGTGCCAGCAGGCCGACTAGCGGGCAACCCTACGAGCAGTACTTC	CASRPTSGQPYEQYF
few	.	TRBJ2-1	TRBV6-5	15	TGTGCCAGCAGTTACTACTCGGGCCCCACGAATGAGCAGTTCTTC	CASSYYSGPTNEQFF
many	TRBD1	TRBJ2-5	TRBV7-2	15	TGTGCCAGCAGCTTCCGACAGGGGACCCAAGAGACCCAGTACTTC	CASSFRQGTQETQYF
few	.	TRBJ2-4	TRBV20-1	16	TGCAGTGCTAGAGTTGTAACAGTAGGTGTCCAGGGCATTCAGTACTTC	CSARVVTVGVQGIQYF
.	.	TRBJ2-1	TRBV21-1	16	TGTGCCAGCAGAATACTGGGACAGGTCTCCTACAATGAGCAGTTCTTC	CASRILGQVSYNEQFF
.	.	TRBJ1-5	TRBV20-1	12	TGCAGTGCGGGACAAGTGAATCAGCCCCAGCATTTT	CSAGQVNQPQHF
few	TRBD1	TRBJ1-6	TRBV7-2	14	TGTGCCAGCAGTATCAGACAGGGGAATTCACCCCTCCACTTT	CASSIRQGNSPLHF
few	.	TRBJ2-1	TRBV20-1	16	TGCAGTGCTAGTAGTGGGGGCCCGGGTCCCAACAATGAGCAGTTCTTC	CSASSGGPGPNNEQFF
.	.	TRBJ2-5	TRBV4-3	12	TGCGCCAGCAGCCAAGATACCGGGGCCCAGTACTTC	CASSQDTGAQYF